The 8 T cell receptor beta chains in this list originate from one sample, sequenced in a study of shared clonotypes between healthy human individuals. The table came from immunoSEQ multiplex PCR; TCRdb's copy has only in-frame clones and leaves some out. The sample carries about 2.3 million clones, approximately 90% recorded once. The sequenced sample was naive CD4+ T cells from PBMCs. Subset here: CD45RA+ positively selected. These receptors all come from a young man in good health. Some clones in this sample may be carry-over from other donors' samples.

This sequence joins TRBV5-4 and TRBJ2-4; D remains unclear. This CDR3 spans 14 amino acids. The germline V and J ends were trimmed by 2 bases and 8 bases, with 14 bases remaining between them. The germline gives CDR1 SGHNT, CDR2 YYREEE (reference sequence). CDR3 nucleotides: TGTGCCAGCAGCTTCCTTGAGACTTCAGACATTCAGTACTTC. Its translation is CASSFLETSDIQYF.

The V call is TRBV30, the J call TRBJ2-2, with a tentative D call TRBD2 (6 bases). CDR3 size: 15 residues. Germline V gene sequence: CDR1 GTSNPN, CDR2 SVGIG (reference sequence). Trimming removed 4 bases from V and 6 bases from J, with 18 bases in between. The CDR3 protein is CAWTLGGLMPGELFF. The CDR3 bases are TGTGCCTGGACTTTGGGAGGTTTGATGCCCGGGGAGCTGTTTTTT. The entire variable domain, with the rest obtained from reference TRBV30 and TRBJ2-2, is as follows: SQTIHQWPATLVQPVGSPLSLECTVEGTSNPNLYWYRQAAGRGLQLLFYSVGIGQISSEVPQNLSASRPQDRQFILSSKKLLLSDSGFYLCAWTLGGLMPGELFFGEGSRLTVL.

V usage is TRBV5-4 and J usage is TRBJ2-3; 7 bases agree with TRBD2. The CDR3 has 17 amino acids. J gave up 3 bases and V 4 bases, and 14 bases lay outside the gene matches. Per germline, CDR1 SGHNT and CDR2 YYREEE (reference sequence). The CDR3 DNA sequence: TGTGCCAGCAGCGCTGTGGGACTAATGGGGGGGACAGATACGCAGTATTTT. It is translated as CASSAVGLMGGTDTQYF.

The rearrangement links TRBV19 to TRBJ2-1; no clear D gene. Germline V gene sequence: CDR1 LNHDA, CDR2 SQIVND (reference sequence). V lost 3 bases to trimming and J lost 0 bases, with 9 bases between them. The CDR3 covers 15 residues. The CDR3 protein is CASSIIGVSYNEQFF. For the CDR3, the DNA is TGTGCCAGTAGTATTATTGGGGTCTCCTACAATGAGCAGTTCTTC.

The chain uses TRBV5-1 and TRBJ1-2; D is ambiguous. The CDR3 consists of 14 residues. Trimming cost V 4 bases and J 2 bases, with 12 bases left between them. Germline CDR1 is SGHRS and CDR2 is YFSETQ. The CDR3 loop reads CASSQDGLNYGYTF. DNA of the CDR3: TGCGCCAGCAGCCAGGACGGACTGAACTATGGCTACACCTTC.

The chain recombines TRBV10-3 with TRBJ2-5; maybe TRBD2 (5 bases). The CDR3 extends over 12 amino acids. Trimming stripped 4 bases from V and 9 bases from J, with 12 bases between. Germline V lookup: CDR1 ENHRY, CDR2 SYGVKD. For the CDR3, the DNA is TGTGCCATCAGTGCGGGCGGGCGGGCCCAGTACTTC. This translates into CAISAGGRAQYF.

The genes are TRBV7-9 and TRBJ1-5; weak D call: TRBD1 (6 bases). The CDR3 contains 18 residues. V shed 4 bases and J shed 2 bases, with 21 bases lying between them. The germline V gene encodes CDR1 SEHNR and CDR2 FQNEAQ (reference sequence). Written as DNA, the CDR3 is TGTGCCAGCAGCTCACTCCCAGGACAGAAATATGGCAATCAGCCCCAGCATTTT. Translation gives CASSSLPGQKYGNQPQHF.

In the case of this clone: This specimen includes other DNA sequences encoding the same CDR3. The genes are TRBV5-1 and TRBJ2-2; D is unclear. The germline V gene encodes CDR1 SGHRS and CDR2 YFSETQ. This CDR3 region has 14 residues. V was cut by 0 bases and J by 0 bases, with 3 bases left in between. The CDR3 DNA reads as TGCGCCAGCAGCTTGGAGGCGAACACCGGGGAGCTGTTTTTT. Translating gives CASSLEANTGELFF. Full variable domain (outside the CDR3, taken from reference TRBV5-1 and TRBJ2-2): KAGVTQTPRYLIKTRGQQVTLSCSPISGHRSVSWYQQTPGQGLQFLFEYFSETQRNKGNFPGRFSGRQFSNSRSEMNVSTLELGDSALYLCASSLEANTGELFFGEGSRLTVL.